These 2 T cell receptor beta chains originate from one sample sequenced in a study of metastatic and nonmetastatic thyroid tumors. No patient had received any treatment before thyroid surgery. Through MiXCR, TCRdb re-clonotyped the PCR reads. The table shows around 50,000 clones, with 25% to 30% occurring only once. The sequenced sample was blood. These receptors were obtained from a female donor with papillary thyroid cancer or a benign thyroid nodule (not recorded which). Some clones in this sample may be carry-over from other donors' samples.

The gene calls are TRBV28 and TRBJ1-2, with D hard to call. Germline CDR1 is MDHEN and CDR2 is SYDVKM. V was clipped by 4 bases and J by 0 bases, with 12 bases between them. The CDR3 is made up of 15 amino acids. DNA of the CDR3: TGTGCCAGCAGTTCCCCCCCCCAGGCTAACTATGGCTACACCTTC. Amino acid sequence: CASSSPPQANYGYTF.

This clone was counted between two and nine times. CDR3 region: CASISGRGDTQYF. In DNA form, the CDR3 reads TGTGCCAGCATTAGCGGGAGAGGAGATACGCAGTATTTT. The chain has TRBV12-3 or TRBV12-4 and TRBJ2-3, with 9 bases lining up with TRBD2. CDR3 length: 13 amino acids. J was trimmed by 5 bases and V by 7 bases; bases with no gene match: 4.